This is a list of T cell receptor beta chains from one sample in a study of yellow fever vaccine responses in identical twins. From the RT-PCR reads, TCRdb called clonotypes with MiXCR, one entry per CDR3 protein. The sample lists under 20,000 distinct CDR3 sequences, about 61% occurring once. Sequencing used T cells from blood (PBMCs), unsorted or a sorted subset (not recorded which), obtained before or after yellow fever vaccination (not recorded which). The receptors originated from a woman aged 18-30 years who received the yellow fever vaccine. Both conserved end residues are part of each CDR3. A D gene is named only where the DNA matches it firmly. The size field is filled for only some rows; it gives once, few, many or a size class.

d_call: .; v_call: TRBV2; clone_size: few; j_call: TRBJ1-2; cdr3_nt: TGTGCCAGCAGTGAAAGGCGTCCTAGTGGTGGCTACACCTTC; cdr3_aa: CASSERRPSGGYTF
d_call: .; v_call: TRBV3-1; clone_size: few; j_call: TRBJ2-5; cdr3_nt: TGTGCCAGCAGCCAAAGGGGGGGGGAGACCCAGTACTTC; cdr3_aa: CASSQRGGETQYF
d_call: .; v_call: TRBV7-3; clone_size: .; j_call: TRBJ2-3; cdr3_nt: TGTGCCAGCAGTCAAGAGGGGGGGACAGATACGCAGTATTTT; cdr3_aa: CASSQEGGTDTQYF
d_call: .; v_call: TRBV3-1; clone_size: .; j_call: TRBJ2-2; cdr3_nt: TGTGCCAGCAGCCAAGTTGTAGGGGCAGGAGCCGGGGAGCTGTTTTTT; cdr3_aa: CASSQVVGAGAGELFF
d_call: .; v_call: TRBV2; clone_size: .; j_call: TRBJ2-7; cdr3_nt: TGTGCCAGCACTGGGGGAGCCTTCTCCTACGAGCAGTACTTC; cdr3_aa: CASTGGAFSYEQYF
d_call: .; v_call: TRBV11-3; clone_size: .; j_call: TRBJ2-2; cdr3_nt: TGTGCCAGCAGCCCTGGCACCACCGGGGAGCTGTTTTTT; cdr3_aa: CASSPGTTGELFF
d_call: TRBD1; v_call: TRBV12-5; clone_size: .; j_call: TRBJ1-5; cdr3_nt: TGTGCTAGTGGATCCGCGACAGGGACCCGGCCCCAGCATTTT; cdr3_aa: CASGSATGTRPQHF
d_call: TRBD1; v_call: TRBV5-1; clone_size: .; j_call: TRBJ1-6; cdr3_nt: TGCGCCAGCAGTTACAGTGGGACAGGGAATTCACCCCTCCACTTT; cdr3_aa: CASSYSGTGNSPLHF
d_call: .; v_call: TRBV20-1; clone_size: .; j_call: TRBJ2-1; cdr3_nt: TGCAGTGCTCGTAGGAGTGGGTCCTACAATGAGCAGTTCTTC; cdr3_aa: CSARRSGSYNEQFF
d_call: .; v_call: TRBV10-1; clone_size: .; j_call: TRBJ1-5; cdr3_nt: TGCGCCAGCGACGGAGATAGCAATCAGCCCCAGCATTTT; cdr3_aa: CASDGDSNQPQHF
d_call: .; v_call: TRBV29-1; clone_size: .; j_call: TRBJ1-1; cdr3_nt: TGCAGCGTTGTCAGGGGCACGAACACTGAAGCTTTCTTT; cdr3_aa: CSVVRGTNTEAFF
d_call: .; v_call: TRBV11-3; clone_size: few; j_call: TRBJ2-2; cdr3_nt: TGTGCCAGCAGCTTAGTCTCCTCTGCCGGGGAGCTGTTTTTT; cdr3_aa: CASSLVSSAGELFF
d_call: .; v_call: TRBV2; clone_size: .; j_call: TRBJ1-4; cdr3_nt: TGTGCCAGCAGTGAGGGCACCTATAATGAAAAACTGTTTTTT; cdr3_aa: CASSEGTYNEKLFF
d_call: .; v_call: TRBV27; clone_size: .; j_call: TRBJ2-7; cdr3_nt: TGTGCCAGCAGTTTCGGGATCGAGCAGTACTTC; cdr3_aa: CASSFGIEQYF
d_call: TRBD1; v_call: TRBV11-1; clone_size: .; j_call: TRBJ1-6; cdr3_nt: TGTGCCAGCAGCGCCACCGGGACAGGGGGCGCGGATTCACCCCTCCACTTT; cdr3_aa: CASSATGTGGADSPLHF
d_call: .; v_call: TRBV4-2; clone_size: .; j_call: TRBJ2-2; cdr3_nt: TGTGCCAGCAGCCAAGCGGGAACGGGCCCAGCCAACACCGGGGAGCTGTTTTTT; cdr3_aa: CASSQAGTGPANTGELFF
d_call: TRBD1; v_call: TRBV2; clone_size: .; j_call: TRBJ2-2; cdr3_nt: TGTGCCAGCGGTGGACAGGGATCCCCAACACGGGGGGAGCTGTTTTTT; cdr3_aa: CASGGQGSPTRGELFF
d_call: .; v_call: TRBV2; clone_size: .; j_call: TRBJ2-5; cdr3_nt: TGTGCCAGCAGTACTTCTAGACAAGAGACCCAGTACTTC; cdr3_aa: CASSTSRQETQYF